A selection of T cell receptor beta chains follows, all from one sample in a study of post-analysis software for immune sequencing data. TCRdb redid the calling of the PCR reads with MiXCR, one entry per CDR3 protein. The table has hundreds of thousands of distinct CDR3 sequences, approximately 53% seen once. The sample comprised blood. Receptor source: a girl between 5 and 17 years old with multiple sclerosis. CDR3s include the opening cysteine and the closing phenylalanine or tryptophan. The order of the fields is CDR3 protein, CDR3 DNA, D gene, V gene, J gene, clone size. A D gene is named only where the DNA matches it firmly. Clone size, where shown, is once, few, many, or a class for clones that have expanded.

CASGVSGKPQETQYF,TGTGCCAGCGGGGTTAGCGGGAAACCCCAAGAGACCCAGTACTTC,TRBD2,TRBV28,TRBJ2-5,few
CASSFDSYYEQYF,TGTGCCAGCAGCTTTGACTCGTACTACGAGCAGTACTTC,-,TRBV7-2,TRBJ2-7,-
CASSYSGRPYNEQFF,TGTGCCAGCAGTTACTCTGGCCGACCCTACAATGAGCAGTTCTTC,-,TRBV6-6,TRBJ2-1,few
CASSLAAKQSNYGYTF,TGTGCCAGCAGCTTAGCGGCAAAGCAATCTAACTATGGCTACACCTTC,-,TRBV7-9,TRBJ1-2,-
CASSSGPYRTQYF,TGTGCCAGCAGCTCCGGGCCCTACCGTACGCAGTATTTT,-,TRBV7-3,TRBJ2-3,once
CASSFGSHGYTF,TGTGCCAGCAGTTTCGGGAGTCATGGCTACACCTTC,-,TRBV12-3/TRBV12-4,TRBJ1-2,few
CSADLSSDRQYNEQFF,TGCAGCGCGGACCTATCCTCTGACAGGCAATACAATGAGCAGTTCTTC,-,TRBV29-1,TRBJ2-1,few
CASSLSPRDRGLRTYGYTF,TGCGCCAGCAGCTTGAGCCCCCGGGACAGGGGTTTAAGAACCTATGGCTACACCTTC,TRBD1,TRBV5-1,TRBJ1-2,-
CASSYPTSGNYNEQFF,TGTGCCAGCAGCTACCCAACTAGCGGGAACTACAATGAGCAGTTCTTC,TRBD2,TRBV5-5,TRBJ2-1,once
CASSLYTGDGNQPQHF,TGTGCCAGCAGCTTGTACACAGGGGATGGCAATCAGCCCCAGCATTTT,TRBD1,TRBV5-5,TRBJ1-5,-
CSAQSLDTYEQYF,TGCAGTGCTCAGAGCCTAGATACCTACGAGCAGTACTTC,-,TRBV20-1,TRBJ2-7,few
CASTLGGGPFQETQYF,TGTGCCAGCACCCTAGGGGGGGGGCCCTTCCAAGAGACCCAGTACTTC,-,TRBV12-3/TRBV12-4,TRBJ2-5,few
CATSDSALPYEQYF,TGTGCCACCAGTGATTCGGCGTTGCCCTACGAGCAGTACTTC,-,TRBV24-1,TRBJ2-7,-
CASRSGTGSHEQYF,TGTGCCAGCAGGTCCGGGACAGGGTCCCACGAGCAGTACTTC,TRBD1,TRBV12-3/TRBV12-4,TRBJ2-7,-
CASSSGVYSNQPQHF,TGTGCCAGCAGTTCCGGGGTCTATAGCAATCAGCCCCAGCATTTT,-,TRBV27,TRBJ1-5,-
CSATSLRLAGGSLSSYNEQFF,TGCAGTGCTACCTCGTTAAGACTAGCGGGAGGGTCTTTGTCATCCTACAATGAGCAGTTCTTC,TRBD2,TRBV20-1,TRBJ2-1,-
CAGSSHGPYEQYF,TGTGCCGGCAGCTCCCACGGACCCTACGAGCAGTACTTC,-,TRBV27,TRBJ2-7,few
CSLAGFPYNEQFF,TGCAGCCTGGCAGGTTTCCCCTACAATGAGCAGTTCTTC,-,TRBV29-1,TRBJ2-1,-
CASSQQVSGANVLTF,TGTGCCAGCAGTCAACAAGTCTCTGGGGCCAACGTCCTGACTTTC,-,TRBV7-3,TRBJ2-6,few
CASSFVGGYTF,TGCGCCAGCAGCTTCGTTGGAGGCTACACCTTC,-,TRBV5-1,TRBJ1-2,few
CASSSLKMIVSGANVLTF,TGTGCCAGCAGCTCCTTGAAGATGATTGTCTCTGGGGCCAACGTCCTGACTTTC,-,TRBV11-2,TRBJ2-6,-
CASGPIGQGAYEQYF,TGTGCTAGTGGTCCCATAGGACAGGGGGCTTACGAGCAGTACTTC,TRBD1,TRBV12-5,TRBJ2-7,-
CAISESPTYEQYF,TGTGCCATCAGTGAGTCCCCGACCTACGAGCAGTACTTC,-,TRBV10-3,TRBJ2-7,few
CASTSSDRNTEAFF,TGTGCCAGCACCTCTTCAGACAGGAACACTGAAGCTTTCTTT,-,TRBV28,TRBJ1-1,-
CASSTGLAGHIQETQYF,TGCGCCAGCAGCACGGGACTAGCGGGCCACATCCAAGAGACCCAGTACTTC,TRBD2,TRBV5-1,TRBJ2-5,-
CASSYSTTQETQYF,TGTGCCAGCAGTTACTCGACTACACAAGAGACCCAGTACTTC,-,TRBV6-7,TRBJ2-5,few
CASRLTGGSYGYTF,TGTGCCAGCAGATTGACAGGGGGGAGCTATGGCTACACCTTC,TRBD1,TRBV7-2,TRBJ1-2,-
CASSLDVFTGELFF,TGTGCCAGCAGCTTAGATGTGTTCACCGGGGAGCTGTTTTTT,-,TRBV7-6,TRBJ2-2,once
CSARTTPEQFF,TGCAGTGCTAGAACGACTCCTGAGCAGTTCTTC,-,TRBV20-1,TRBJ2-1,-
CASSQVEDAPGEQFF,TGTGCCAGCAGCCAGGTCGAGGACGCGCCAGGTGAGCAGTTCTTC,-,TRBV3-1,TRBJ2-1,-
CSARVLARDYEQYF,TGCAGTGCTAGAGTCCTAGCGCGGGACTACGAGCAGTACTTC,-,TRBV20-1,TRBJ2-7,-
CASSFLVQETQYF,TGTGCCAGCAGCTTTTTAGTCCAAGAGACCCAGTACTTC,-,TRBV7-9,TRBJ2-5,few
CRAGQVKNGYTF,TGCAGGGCTGGACAGGTGAAGAATGGCTACACCTTC,TRBD1,TRBV20-1,TRBJ1-2,once
CASSLRMWGEQYF,TGCGCCAGCAGCTTGAGGATGTGGGGCGAGCAGTACTTC,-,TRBV5-1,TRBJ2-7,few
CASSLVEARRNEQFF,TGTGCCAGCAGCTTAGTGGAGGCTAGACGGAATGAGCAGTTCTTC,-,TRBV7-9,TRBJ2-1,-
CASSQASGSGTDTQYF,TGCGCCAGCAGCCAAGCCAGCGGGAGTGGCACAGATACGCAGTATTTT,TRBD2,TRBV4-1,TRBJ2-3,few
CSARVLRQGGYEQYF,TGCAGTGCTAGAGTCCTCCGGCAGGGCGGGTACGAGCAGTACTTC,-,TRBV20-1,TRBJ2-7,-
CSVVGSRSEFQETQYF,TGCAGCGTTGTCGGGAGTCGGTCGGAGTTCCAAGAGACCCAGTACTTC,-,TRBV29-1,TRBJ2-5,few
CASSPPIASTVTQYF,TGTGCCAGCAGTCCTCCTATAGCGTCTACGGTGACCCAGTACTTC,-,TRBV7-8,TRBJ2-5,-
CASSPGSGAETQYF,TGTGCCAGCAGTCCGGGTAGCGGAGCGGAGACCCAGTACTTC,-,TRBV12-3/TRBV12-4,TRBJ2-5,-
CASSPTGWGQYF,TGTGCCAGCAGCCCTACAGGGTGGGGGCAGTACTTC,-,TRBV3-1,TRBJ2-7,few
CSARLGGSLYEQYF,TGCAGTGCTAGATTGGGAGGTTCTCTCTACGAGCAGTACTTC,-,TRBV20-1,TRBJ2-7,-
CASSPIAGGPYNEQFF,TGTGCCAGCAGCCCCATAGCGGGGGGGCCTTACAATGAGCAGTTCTTC,TRBD2,TRBV7-2,TRBJ2-1,-
CSAPTWGLHTEAFF,TGCAGTGCCCCAACGTGGGGTTTACACACTGAAGCTTTCTTT,-,TRBV20-1,TRBJ1-1,-
CSARTSGGAGSQETQYF,TGCAGTGCTAGAACGAGCGGGGGGGCGGGTTCCCAAGAGACCCAGTACTTC,TRBD2,TRBV20-1,TRBJ2-5,-
CASSDTTGYEQYF,TGTGCCAGCAGTGACACGACAGGGTACGAGCAGTACTTC,TRBD1,TRBV7-7,TRBJ2-7,-